Included here is one TCR beta chain sequence, with context. The data are from a study of cytomegalovirus exposure and HLA in healthy donors. Trimming cost V 0 bases and J 3 bases, with 12 bases left between them. The CDR3 totals 15 residues. CDR1 is SGHNT and CDR2 is YYREEE in the germline V gene (reference sequence). Primers included in the PCR were 60 Vbeta and 13 Jbeta primers. Method: immunoSEQ multiplex PCR; TCRdb's copy keeps in-frame clones and lacks some. The table shows fewer than 80,000 clones, with 76% occurring only once. Sequenced sample: PBMCs. The chain is built from TRBV5-4 and TRBJ1-2, with a possible D match to TRBD1 (6 bases). This TCR derives from a man younger than 30 in good health and CMV-seronegative. CDR3 sequence (DNA): TGTGCCAGCAGCTTGGCCGGGGCAGGGGACTATGGCTACACCTTC. This encodes CASSLAGAGDYGYTF.